This TCR beta chain was sequenced during a study of blood T cell repertoires in COVID-19. Study at large: There were acute and convalescent COVID-19 samples, and they came from the United States, Italy and Spain. Sources were T cells, B-cell-depleted T cells, or PBMCs; the material itself was cDNA or gDNA.

Clones were read by immunoSEQ multiplex PCR, and TCRdb kept only the in-frame ones, dropping some. The repertoire holds hundreds of thousands of clones, with roughly 90% as singletons. Which cohort a participant joined came from the clinical history participants gave. Before being deemed recovered, Cohort 3 donors had two negative PCRs, clearance, or symptom resolution. The clonotype originates from a young woman who had recovered from COVID-19. The material sequenced was PBMCs or T cells enriched from blood (not recorded which).

The CDR3 DNA is TGTGCCACCAGTGATCCGACAGGGCCACAAGAGACCCAGTACTTC. This gives the protein CATSDPTGPQETQYF. V gene TRBV24-1 combines with J gene TRBJ2-5, with 7 positions matching TRBD1. With 3 bases clipped from V and 2 bases from J, the junction kept 5 bases outside the gene matches. This CDR3 has 15 amino acids. Germline V gene sequence: CDR1 KGHDR, CDR2 SFDVKD.